This section outlines one T cell receptor beta chain sequence together with its context. The source of the sample is a study of blood T cell repertoires in COVID-19. Study context: Samples taken during acute and convalescent COVID-19 were collected in the United States, Italy and Spain.

The CDR3 has 11 residues. Germline CDR1 reads DFQATT; CDR2 reads SNEGSKA (reference sequence). The V gene lost 3 bases and the J gene lost 10 bases, with 10 bases spanning the gap. Original data processing: Cell counts per sample came from amplifying reference gene primers. Profiled with immunoSEQ multiplex PCR; TCRdb holds only in-frame clones, not every one. V and J calls and clone size follow that table, whereas D and trimming were derived from the DNA. The sample yields roughly 200,000 clones, about 93% seen once. This TCR was recovered from a man aged 25 to 45 with COVID-19, enrolled during active disease. Source material: peripheral blood. The V call is TRBV20-1, the J call TRBJ2-1; perhaps TRBD2 as D (5 bases). CDR3 in amino acids: CSARDREEQFF. CDR3 DNA: TGCAGTGCTAGGGACCGGGAAGAGCAGTTCTTC.